This T cell receptor beta chain comes out of a study of blood T cell repertoires in COVID-19. Assay: immunoSEQ multiplex PCR; the TCRdb copy retains only in-frame clones and omits some. The table has approximately 140,000 clones, about 88% seen once. This CDR3 has 14 amino acids. The germline V gene encodes CDR1 SEHNR and CDR2 FQNEAQ (reference sequence). V trimming: 5 bases; J trimming: 3 bases; junction bases outside the gene matches: 5. The chain employs TRBV7-9 and TRBJ1-1; 8 bases agree with TRBD1. The clonotype was recovered from a human donor in a cohort sampled during active COVID-19. Sequencing was performed on peripheral blood. The CDR3 sequence is CASSAQGADTEAFF. The CDR3, as DNA: TGTGCCAGCAGCGCCCAGGGGGCTGACACTGAAGCTTTCTTT.